In this sample, the clone carrying this T cell receptor (beta chain) turned up once. The target antigen is unknown. The CDR3 loop spans 13 amino acids. Between the trimmed V and J ends, which lost 1 base and 5 bases, there was a span of 6 bases. From germline, CDR1 is MNHEY and CDR2 SMNVEV (reference sequence). The data derive from a study of T cell responses to AZD1222 COVID-19 vaccine. Method: immunoSEQ multiplex PCR; TCRdb's copy keeps in-frame clones and lacks some. The table includes 150,000 to 200,000 clones, approximately 94% detected once. Findings and caveats of the study: Among spike-specific TCRs, nearly half reportedly target unmutated variant regions. At baseline, seropositivity was found in only a handful of AZD1222 recipients. Across the whole spike, CD4 TCRs peaked at regions 160-218 and 743-854. Spike-specific TCR breadth rose after two AZD1222 doses, and depth rose as well.

The chain is built from TRBV27 and TRBJ1-5; D not resolved. The receptor's source is an adult who received the AZD1222 COVID-19 vaccine. Sequences were derived from peripheral blood, sampled 28 days after the second AZD1222 dose. In DNA, the CDR3 is TGTGCCAGCAGTTTATTCACCGATCAGCCCCAGCATTTT. Translating gives CASSLFTDQPQHF.